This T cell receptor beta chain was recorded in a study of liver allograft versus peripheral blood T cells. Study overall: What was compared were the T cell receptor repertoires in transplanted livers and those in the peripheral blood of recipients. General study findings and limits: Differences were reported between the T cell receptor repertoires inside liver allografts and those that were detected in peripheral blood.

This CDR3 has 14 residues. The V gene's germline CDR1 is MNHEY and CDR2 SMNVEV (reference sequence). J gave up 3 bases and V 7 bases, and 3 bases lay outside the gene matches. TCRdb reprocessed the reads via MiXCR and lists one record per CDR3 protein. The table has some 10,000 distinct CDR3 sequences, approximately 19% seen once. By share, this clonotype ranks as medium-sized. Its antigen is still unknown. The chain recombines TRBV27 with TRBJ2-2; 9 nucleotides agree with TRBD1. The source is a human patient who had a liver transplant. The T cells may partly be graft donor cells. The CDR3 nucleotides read TGTGCCAGCACCAGACAGGGGGACACCGGGGAGCTGTTTTTT. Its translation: CASTRQGDTGELFF.